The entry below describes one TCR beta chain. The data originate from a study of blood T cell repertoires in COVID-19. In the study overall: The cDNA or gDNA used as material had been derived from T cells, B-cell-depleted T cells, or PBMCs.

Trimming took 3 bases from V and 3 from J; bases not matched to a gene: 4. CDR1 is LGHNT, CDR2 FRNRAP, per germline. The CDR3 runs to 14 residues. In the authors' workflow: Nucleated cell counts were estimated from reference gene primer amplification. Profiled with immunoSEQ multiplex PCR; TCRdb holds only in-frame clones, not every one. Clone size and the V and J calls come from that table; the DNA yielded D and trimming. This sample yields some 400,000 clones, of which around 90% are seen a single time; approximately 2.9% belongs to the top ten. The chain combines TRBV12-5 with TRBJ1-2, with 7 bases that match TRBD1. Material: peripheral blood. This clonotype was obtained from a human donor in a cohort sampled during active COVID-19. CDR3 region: CASGFDRADYGYTF. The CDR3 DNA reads TGTGCTAGTGGTTTTGACAGGGCCGACTATGGCTACACCTTC.